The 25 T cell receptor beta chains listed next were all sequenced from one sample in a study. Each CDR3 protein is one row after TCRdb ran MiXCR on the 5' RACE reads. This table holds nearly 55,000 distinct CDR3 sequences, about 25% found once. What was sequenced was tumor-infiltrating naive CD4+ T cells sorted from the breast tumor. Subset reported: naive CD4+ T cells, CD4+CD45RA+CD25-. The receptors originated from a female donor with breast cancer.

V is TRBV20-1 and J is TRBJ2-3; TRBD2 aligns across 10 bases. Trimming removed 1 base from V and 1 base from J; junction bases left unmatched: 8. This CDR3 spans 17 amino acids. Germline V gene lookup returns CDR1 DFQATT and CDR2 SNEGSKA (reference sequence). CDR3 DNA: TGCAGTGCTAGAGCGAGCGGGAGGGCCCGGGGCACAGATACGCAGTATTTT. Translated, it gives CSARASGRARGTDTQYF.

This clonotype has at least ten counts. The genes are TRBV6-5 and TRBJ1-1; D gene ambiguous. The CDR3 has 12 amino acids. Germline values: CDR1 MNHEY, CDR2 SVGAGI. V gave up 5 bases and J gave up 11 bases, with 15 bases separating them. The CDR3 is CASSHYGENAFF. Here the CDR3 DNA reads TGTGCCAGCAGTCATTACGGGGAGAACGCTTTCTTT.

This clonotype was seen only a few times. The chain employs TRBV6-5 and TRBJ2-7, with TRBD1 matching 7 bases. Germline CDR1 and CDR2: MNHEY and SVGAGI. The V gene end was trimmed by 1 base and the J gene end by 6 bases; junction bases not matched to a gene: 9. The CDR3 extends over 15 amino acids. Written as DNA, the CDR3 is TGTGCCAGCAGTTACTTAAAGATAACAGGGGCCGAGCAGTACTTC. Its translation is CASSYLKITGAEQYF.

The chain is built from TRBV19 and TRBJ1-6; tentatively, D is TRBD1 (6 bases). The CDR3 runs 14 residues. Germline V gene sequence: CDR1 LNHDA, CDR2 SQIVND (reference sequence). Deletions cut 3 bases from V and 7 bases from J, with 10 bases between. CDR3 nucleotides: TGTGCCAGTAGTATTGCGGGGGCCAATTCACCCCTCCACTTT. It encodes CASSIAGANSPLHF. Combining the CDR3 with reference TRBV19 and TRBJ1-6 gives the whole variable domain DGGITQSPKYLFRKEGQNVTLSCEQNLNHDAMYWYRQDPGQGLRLIYYSQIVNDFQKGDIAEGYSVSREKKESFPLTVTSAQKNPTAFYLCASSIAGANSPLHFGNGTRLTVT.

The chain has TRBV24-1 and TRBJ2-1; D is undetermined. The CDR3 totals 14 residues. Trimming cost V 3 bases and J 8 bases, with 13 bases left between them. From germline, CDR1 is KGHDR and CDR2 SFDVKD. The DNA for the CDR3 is TGTGCCACCAGTGATGAGCTGAGAGCCCATGAGCAGTTCTTC. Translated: CATSDELRAHEQFF.

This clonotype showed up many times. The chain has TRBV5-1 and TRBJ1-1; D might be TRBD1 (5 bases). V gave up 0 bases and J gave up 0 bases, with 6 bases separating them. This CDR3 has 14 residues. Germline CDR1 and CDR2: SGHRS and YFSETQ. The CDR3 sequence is CASSLATVNTEAFF. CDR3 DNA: TGCGCCAGCAGCTTGGCGACAGTGAACACTGAAGCTTTCTTT.

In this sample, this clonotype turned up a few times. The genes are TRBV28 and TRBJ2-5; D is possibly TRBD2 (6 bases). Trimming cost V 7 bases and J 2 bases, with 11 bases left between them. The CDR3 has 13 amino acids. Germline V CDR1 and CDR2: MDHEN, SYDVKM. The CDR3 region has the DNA TGTGCCAGCATGTTAGCGGAGCAAGAGACCCAGTACTTC. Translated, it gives CASMLAEQETQYF.

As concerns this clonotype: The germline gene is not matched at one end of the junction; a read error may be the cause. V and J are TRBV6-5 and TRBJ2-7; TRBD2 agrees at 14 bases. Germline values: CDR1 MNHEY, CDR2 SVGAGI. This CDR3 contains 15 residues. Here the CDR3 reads CASSSGLAGAREQYF. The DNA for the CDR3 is TGCGCCAGCAGTTCGGGACTAGCGGGGGCCAGGGAGCAGTACTTC.

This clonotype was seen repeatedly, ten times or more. The DNA of the CDR3 is TGCGCCACCGGGGACAGTCTCAGGGCTGAAGCTTTCTTT. Translating gives CATGDSLRAEAFF. The chain joins TRBV5-1 to TRBJ1-1; TRBD1 aligns across 7 bases. Germline V gene lookup returns CDR1 SGHRS and CDR2 YFSETQ. Unmatched junction bases numbered 11, after V lost 9 bases and J lost 6 bases. There are 13 residues in the CDR3.

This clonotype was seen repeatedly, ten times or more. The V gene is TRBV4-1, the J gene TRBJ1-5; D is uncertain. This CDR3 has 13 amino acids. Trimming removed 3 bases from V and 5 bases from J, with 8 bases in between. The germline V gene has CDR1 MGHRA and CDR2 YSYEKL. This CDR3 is CASSQAGDQPQHF. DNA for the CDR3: TGCGCCAGCAGCCAGGCGGGAGATCAGCCCCAGCATTTT.

The CDR3 protein is CASSLAPRGAGGELFF. The CDR3, as DNA: TGTGCCAGCAGCTTAGCCCCCCGAGGGGCTGGCGGGGAGCTGTTTTTT. The chain uses TRBV7-2 and TRBJ2-2; D is tentatively TRBD1 or TRBD2 (5 bases each). This CDR3 contains 16 residues. Per germline, CDR1 SGHTA and CDR2 FQGNSA. Trimming took off 0 bases at V and 7 bases at J, with 15 bases between the two ends.

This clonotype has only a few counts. CDR3 region: CASSPTRGVGQRNYNEQFF. CDR3 sequence (DNA): TGTGCCAGTAGTCCTACTAGGGGCGTGGGCCAACGTAACTACAATGAGCAGTTCTTC. This sequence joins TRBV19 and TRBJ2-1; D may be TRBD1 or TRBD2 (5 bases each). CDR1 LNHDA and CDR2 SQIVND come from the germline V gene (reference sequence). Trimming stripped 5 bases from V and 3 bases from J, with 26 bases between. The CDR3 spans 19 residues.

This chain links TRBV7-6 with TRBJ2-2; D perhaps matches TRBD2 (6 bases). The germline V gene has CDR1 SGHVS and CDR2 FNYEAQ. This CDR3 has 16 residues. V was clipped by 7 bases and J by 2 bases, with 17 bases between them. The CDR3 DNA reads TGTGCCAGCACCCAATGGGGACTTCCTAACACCGGGGAGCTGTTTTTT. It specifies CASTQWGLPNTGELFF.

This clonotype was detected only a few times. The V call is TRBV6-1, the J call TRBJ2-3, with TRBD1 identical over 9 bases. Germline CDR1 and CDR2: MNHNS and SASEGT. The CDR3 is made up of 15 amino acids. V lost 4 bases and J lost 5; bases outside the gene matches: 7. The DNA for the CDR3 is TGTGCCAGCAGTGTAAGGGACAGGGATAGAGATACGCAGTATTTT. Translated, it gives CASSVRDRDRDTQYF.

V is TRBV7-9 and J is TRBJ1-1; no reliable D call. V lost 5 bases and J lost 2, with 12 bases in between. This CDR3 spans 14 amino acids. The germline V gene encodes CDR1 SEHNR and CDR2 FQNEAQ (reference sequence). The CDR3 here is CASSLRTDNTEAFF. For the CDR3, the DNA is TGTGCCAGCAGCCTCAGGACGGACAACACTGAAGCTTTCTTT.

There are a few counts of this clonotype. The CDR3 DNA sequence: TGTGCCAGCAGTTGGGTCCCAACTTATGGCTACACCTTC. As protein: CASSWVPTYGYTF. The V and J genes are TRBV12-3 or TRBV12-4 and TRBJ1-2; D ambiguous. Trimming left V 4 bases short and J 5 bases short, with 11 bases between. This CDR3 is 13 amino acids long.

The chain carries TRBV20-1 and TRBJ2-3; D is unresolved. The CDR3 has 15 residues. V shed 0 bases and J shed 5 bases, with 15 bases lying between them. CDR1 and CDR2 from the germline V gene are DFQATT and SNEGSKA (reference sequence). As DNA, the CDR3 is TGCAGTGCTAGAGATCCTACCCCGCCAGGAGATACGCAGTATTTT. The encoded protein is CSARDPTPPGDTQYF.

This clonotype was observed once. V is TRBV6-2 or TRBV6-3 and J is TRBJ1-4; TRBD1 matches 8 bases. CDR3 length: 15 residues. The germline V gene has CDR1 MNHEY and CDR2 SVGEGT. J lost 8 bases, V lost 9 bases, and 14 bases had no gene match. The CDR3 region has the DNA TGTGCCAGTAACGACGGGTCAGGGGGCCGGGAAAAACTGTTTTTT. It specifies CASNDGSGGREKLFF.

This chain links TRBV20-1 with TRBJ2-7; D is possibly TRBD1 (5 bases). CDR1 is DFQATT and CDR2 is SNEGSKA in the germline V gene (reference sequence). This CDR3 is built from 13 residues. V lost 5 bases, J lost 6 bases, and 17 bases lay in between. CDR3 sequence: CSALETVRSEQYF. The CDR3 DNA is TGCAGTGCTCTCGAGACAGTCCGCTCCGAGCAGTACTTC.

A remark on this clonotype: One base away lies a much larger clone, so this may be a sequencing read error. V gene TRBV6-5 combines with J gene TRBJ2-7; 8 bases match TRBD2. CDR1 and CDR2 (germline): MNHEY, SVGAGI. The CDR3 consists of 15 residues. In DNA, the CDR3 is TGTGCCGGCAGTTACAAAGCGGGAGCCCCGGGCGAGCAGTACTTC. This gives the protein CAGSYKAGAPGEQYF.

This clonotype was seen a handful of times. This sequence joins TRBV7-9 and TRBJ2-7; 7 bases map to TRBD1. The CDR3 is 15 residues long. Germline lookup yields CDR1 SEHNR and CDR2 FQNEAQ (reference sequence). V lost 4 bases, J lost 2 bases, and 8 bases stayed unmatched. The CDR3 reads CASSYQGDVTYEQYF. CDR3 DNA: TGTGCCAGCAGCTACCAGGGGGACGTAACCTACGAGCAGTACTTC.

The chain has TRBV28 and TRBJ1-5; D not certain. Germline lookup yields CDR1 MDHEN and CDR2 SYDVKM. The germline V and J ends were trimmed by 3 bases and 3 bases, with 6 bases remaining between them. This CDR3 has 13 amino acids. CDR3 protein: CASSFNVNQPQHF. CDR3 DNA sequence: TGTGCCAGCAGTTTTAACGTCAATCAGCCCCAGCATTTT.

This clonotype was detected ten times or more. The CDR3 coding sequence is TGTGCCAGCAGCGTAGGACCCTTATACAGGGGAACTGGGGCCAACGTCCTGACTTTC. Protein: CASSVGPLYRGTGANVLTF. This chain connects TRBV9 to TRBJ2-6; 7 bases are a match to TRBD1. This CDR3 spans 19 amino acids. Losses at the gene ends were 0 bases for V and 2 bases for J; bases not matched to a gene: 11. The germline V gene has CDR1 SGDLS and CDR2 YYNGEE.

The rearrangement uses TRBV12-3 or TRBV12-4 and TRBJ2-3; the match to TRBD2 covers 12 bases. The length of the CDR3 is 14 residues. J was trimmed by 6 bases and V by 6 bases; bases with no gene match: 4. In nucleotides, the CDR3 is TGTGCCAGCAGGATCGGACTAGCGGGGGATACGCAGTATTTT. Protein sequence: CASRIGLAGDTQYF.

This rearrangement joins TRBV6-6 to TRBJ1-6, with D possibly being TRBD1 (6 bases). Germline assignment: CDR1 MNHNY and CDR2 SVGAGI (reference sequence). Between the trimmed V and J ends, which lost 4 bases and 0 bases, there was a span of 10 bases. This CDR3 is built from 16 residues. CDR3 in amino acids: CASSSQGSSYNSPLHF. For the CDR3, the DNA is TGTGCCAGCAGTTCTCAGGGGAGCTCCTATAATTCACCCCTCCACTTT.